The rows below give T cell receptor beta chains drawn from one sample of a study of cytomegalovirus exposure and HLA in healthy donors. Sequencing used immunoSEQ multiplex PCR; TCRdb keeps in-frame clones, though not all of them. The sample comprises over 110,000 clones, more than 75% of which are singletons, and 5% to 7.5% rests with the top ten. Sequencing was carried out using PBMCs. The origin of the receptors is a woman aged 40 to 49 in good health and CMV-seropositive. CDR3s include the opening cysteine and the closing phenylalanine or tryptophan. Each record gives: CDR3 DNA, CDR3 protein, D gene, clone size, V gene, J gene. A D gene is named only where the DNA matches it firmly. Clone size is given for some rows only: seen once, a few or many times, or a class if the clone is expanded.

CDR3nt: TGTGCCAGTAGGAACAGTGCCTCCTTGGATCAGCCCCAGCATTTT; CDR3aa: CASRNSASLDQPQHF; d_gene: .; abundance: .; v_gene: TRBV19; j_gene: TRBJ1-5
CDR3nt: TGTGCCAGCAGCTCGGTGGACAGGGGATCGGGGTATCGCACTGAAGCTTTCTTT; CDR3aa: CASSSVDRGSGYRTEAFF; d_gene: TRBD1; abundance: .; v_gene: TRBV7-6; j_gene: TRBJ1-1
CDR3nt: TGTTCCAGCAGCTCTCAAGGCGGGGTGTATGGCTACACCTTC; CDR3aa: CSSSSQGGVYGYTF; d_gene: .; abundance: .; v_gene: TRBV7-9; j_gene: TRBJ1-2
CDR3nt: TGCGCCAGCAGCCCCAGGAGGGGGACAGGGGCCCCCCAGAGCTTC; CDR3aa: CASSPRRGTGAPQSF; d_gene: TRBD1; abundance: .; v_gene: TRBV5-1; j_gene: TRBJ2-7
CDR3nt: TGTGCCAGCAGTTTGGGCGGGATTGAATCTGAGACCCAGTACTTC; CDR3aa: CASSLGGIESETQYF; d_gene: .; abundance: .; v_gene: TRBV28; j_gene: TRBJ2-5
CDR3nt: TGCGCCAGCTCCCGGGCCAGGGCTTTGAATTCACCCCTCCACTTT; CDR3aa: CASSRARALNSPLHF; d_gene: .; abundance: .; v_gene: TRBV4-1; j_gene: TRBJ1-6
CDR3nt: TGTGCCAGCAGCGTAGGGGCAGGGTGGTCGGAGACCCAGTACTTC; CDR3aa: CASSVGAGWSETQYF; d_gene: .; abundance: .; v_gene: TRBV9; j_gene: TRBJ2-5
CDR3nt: TGCAGTGCTAGGACTAGCGGTACGCAGTATTTT; CDR3aa: CSARTSGTQYF; d_gene: TRBD2; abundance: .; v_gene: TRBV20-1; j_gene: TRBJ2-3
CDR3nt: TGTGCCAGCAGCGTAGGTGCGGGTGAAGCTTTCTTT; CDR3aa: CASSVGAGEAFF; d_gene: .; abundance: .; v_gene: TRBV9; j_gene: TRBJ1-1
CDR3nt: TGTGCCTGGAGTGTCCTAACGGCTGAAGCTTTCTTT; CDR3aa: CAWSVLTAEAFF; d_gene: .; abundance: .; v_gene: TRBV30; j_gene: TRBJ1-1
CDR3nt: TGTGCCAGCTCACCACAATCAGGGGGCGGCACTGAAGCTTTCTTT; CDR3aa: CASSPQSGGGTEAFF; d_gene: TRBD1; abundance: .; v_gene: TRBV18; j_gene: TRBJ1-1
CDR3nt: TGTGCCAGCAGTTTAGCTAGCCCGGGCACAGATACGCAGTATTTT; CDR3aa: CASSLASPGTDTQYF; d_gene: .; abundance: .; v_gene: TRBV27; j_gene: TRBJ2-3
CDR3nt: TGTGCCAGCAGCCCTCAAGGGAGGACTGAAGCTTTCTTT; CDR3aa: CASSPQGRTEAFF; d_gene: .; abundance: once; v_gene: TRBV5-4; j_gene: TRBJ1-1
CDR3nt: TGTGCCAGCAGCTTCTCTTTCGGAGTGGAGGGCTATGGCTACACCTTC; CDR3aa: CASSFSFGVEGYGYTF; d_gene: .; abundance: .; v_gene: TRBV4-2; j_gene: TRBJ1-2
CDR3nt: TGTGCCAGCAGTGAACGGGCAGGGCGGAACACTGAAGCTTTCTTT; CDR3aa: CASSERAGRNTEAFF; d_gene: .; abundance: .; v_gene: TRBV2; j_gene: TRBJ1-1